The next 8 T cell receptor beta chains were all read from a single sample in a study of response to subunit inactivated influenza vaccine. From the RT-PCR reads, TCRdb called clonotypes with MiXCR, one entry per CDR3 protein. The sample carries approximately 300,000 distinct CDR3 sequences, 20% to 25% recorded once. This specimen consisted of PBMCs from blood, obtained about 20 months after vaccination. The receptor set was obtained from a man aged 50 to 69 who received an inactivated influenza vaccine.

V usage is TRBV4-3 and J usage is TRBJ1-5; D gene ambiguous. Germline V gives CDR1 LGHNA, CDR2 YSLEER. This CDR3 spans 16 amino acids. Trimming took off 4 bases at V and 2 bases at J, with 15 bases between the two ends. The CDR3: CASSPDRGSGNQPQHF. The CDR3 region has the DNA TGCGCCAGCAGCCCGGACCGTGGTAGTGGCAATCAGCCCCAGCATTTT.

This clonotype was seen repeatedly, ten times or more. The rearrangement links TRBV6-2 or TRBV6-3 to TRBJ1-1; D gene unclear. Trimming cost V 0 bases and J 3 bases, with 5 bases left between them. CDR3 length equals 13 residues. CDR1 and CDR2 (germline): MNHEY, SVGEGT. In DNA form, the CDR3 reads TGTGCCAGCAGTTACTCGGCTCACACTGAAGCTTTCTTT. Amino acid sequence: CASSYSAHTEAFF.

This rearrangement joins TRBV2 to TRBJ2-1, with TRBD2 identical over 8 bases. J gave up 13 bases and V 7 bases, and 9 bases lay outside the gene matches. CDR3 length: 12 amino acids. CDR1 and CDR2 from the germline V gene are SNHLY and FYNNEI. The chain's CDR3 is CASNGLAASQFF. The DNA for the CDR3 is TGTGCCAGCAACGGACTAGCTGCGTCACAGTTCTTC.

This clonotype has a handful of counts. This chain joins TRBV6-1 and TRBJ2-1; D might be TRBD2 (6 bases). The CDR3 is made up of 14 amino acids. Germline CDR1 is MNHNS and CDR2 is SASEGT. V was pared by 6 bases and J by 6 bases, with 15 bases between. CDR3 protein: CASRTGTQLNEQFF. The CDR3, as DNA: TGTGCCAGCAGAACCGGGACTCAACTCAATGAGCAGTTCTTC.

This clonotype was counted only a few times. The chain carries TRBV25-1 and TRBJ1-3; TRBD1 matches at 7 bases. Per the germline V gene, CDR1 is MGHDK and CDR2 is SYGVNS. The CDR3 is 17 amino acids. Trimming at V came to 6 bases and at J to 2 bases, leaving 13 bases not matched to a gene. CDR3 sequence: CASRESGSGTAGNTIYF. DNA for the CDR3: TGTGCCAGCAGGGAAAGCGGGTCCGGGACAGCTGGAAACACCATATATTTT. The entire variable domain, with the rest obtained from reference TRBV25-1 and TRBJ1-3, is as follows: EADIYQTPRYLVIGTGKKITLECSQTMGHDKMYWYQQDPGMELHLIHYSYGVNSTEKGDLSSESTVSRIRTEHFPLTLESARPSHTSQYLCASRESGSGTAGNTIYFGEGSWLTVV.

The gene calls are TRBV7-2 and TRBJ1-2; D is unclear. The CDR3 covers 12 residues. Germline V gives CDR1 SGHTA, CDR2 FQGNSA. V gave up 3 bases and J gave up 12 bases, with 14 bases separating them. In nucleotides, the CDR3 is TGTGCCAGCAGCTTTTCCCTGGAGGGCGACACCTTC. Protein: CASSFSLEGDTF. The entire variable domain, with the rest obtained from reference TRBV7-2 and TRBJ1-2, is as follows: GAGVSQSPSNKVTEKGKDVELRCDPISGHTALYWYRQSLGQGLEFLIYFQGNSAPDKSGLPSDRFSAERTGGSVSTLTIQRTQQEDSAVYLCASSFSLEGDTFGSGTRLTVV.

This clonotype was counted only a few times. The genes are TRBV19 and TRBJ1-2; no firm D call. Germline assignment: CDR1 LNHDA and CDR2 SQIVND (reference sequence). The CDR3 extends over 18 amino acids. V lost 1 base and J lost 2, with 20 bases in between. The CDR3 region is CASSIAGQRGFLNYGYTF. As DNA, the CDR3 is TGTGCCAGTAGTATAGCTGGGCAGCGTGGATTCTTAAACTATGGCTACACCTTC.

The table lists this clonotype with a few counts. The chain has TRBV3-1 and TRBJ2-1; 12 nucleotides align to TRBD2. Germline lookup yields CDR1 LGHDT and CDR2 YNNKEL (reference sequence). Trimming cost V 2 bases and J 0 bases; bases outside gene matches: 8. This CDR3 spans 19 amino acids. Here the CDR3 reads CASSQSKPSGRGSYNEQFF. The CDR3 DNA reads TGTGCCAGCAGCCAATCAAAGCCTAGCGGGAGGGGCTCCTACAATGAGCAGTTCTTC.